The next 20 T cell receptor beta chains were all read from a single sample in a study of beta chain features in type 1 diabetes. The sequenced template was cDNA made from the entire isolated RNA. Here immunoSEQ multiplex PCR was the method, and the copy in TCRdb shows in-frame clones only, minus some. The sample holds hundreds of thousands of clones, around 15% seen once. The specimen was naive CD4+ T cells from blood. The origin of the receptors is a young man in good health.

This clone occurred a few times. The chain is built from TRBV30 and TRBJ1-2, with no clear D. The CDR3 spans 15 residues. The V end lost 0 bases, the J end lost 3 bases, and 14 bases lay between the germline ends. CDR1 GTSNPN and CDR2 SVGIG come from the germline V gene (reference sequence). This CDR3 is CAWSVLPDGYYGYTF. The DNA for the CDR3 is TGTGCCTGGAGTGTCCTCCCGGACGGGTACTATGGCTACACCTTC.

The V and J genes are TRBV7-2 and TRBJ1-2; TRBD1 agrees at 10 bases. The CDR3 totals 15 residues. Trimming removed 1 base from V and 4 bases from J; junction bases left unmatched: 3. CDR1 is SGHTA and CDR2 is FQGNSA in the germline V gene. CDR3 in amino acids: CASSLGWDRGYGYTF. As DNA, the CDR3 is TGTGCCAGCAGCTTAGGGTGGGACAGGGGCTATGGCTACACCTTC.

V and J are TRBV4-2 and TRBJ2-3, with 10 bases lining up with TRBD1. There are 16 residues in the CDR3. The germline gives CDR1 LGHNA, CDR2 YNFKEQ. Trimming cost V 5 bases and J 5 bases; bases outside gene matches: 10. CDR3: CASSKGGQGSGDTQYF. The DNA of the CDR3 is TGTGCCAGCAGCAAGGGGGGACAGGGGAGCGGAGATACGCAGTATTTT.

The genes are TRBV7-9 and TRBJ1-5, with 7 bases that match TRBD1. From germline, CDR1 is SEHNR and CDR2 FQNEAQ (reference sequence). V gave up 1 base and J gave up 1 base; unmatched junction bases: 4. The CDR3 runs 16 residues. The DNA of the CDR3 is TGTGCCAGCAGCTTAGTACAGGGGAGAAGCAATCAGCCCCAGCATTTT. It translates to CASSLVQGRSNQPQHF.

This clone was counted a few times. V is TRBV28 and J is TRBJ1-5, with D tentatively TRBD1 (6 bases). Trimming removed 7 bases from V and 0 bases from J, with 19 bases in between. CDR3 length: 17 residues. Germline lookup yields CDR1 MDHEN and CDR2 SYDVKM. CDR3 nucleotides: TGTGCCAGCACCACGAAATCAACAGGGCGTAGCAATCAGCCCCAGCATTTT. Its protein is CASTTKSTGRSNQPQHF. Full variable domain (remainder filled in from reference TRBV28 and TRBJ1-5): DVKVTQSSRYLVKRTGEKVFLECVQDMDHENMFWYRQDPGLGLRLIYFSYDVKMKEKGDIPEGYSVSREKKERFSLILESASTNQTSMYLCASTTKSTGRSNQPQHFGDGTRLSIL.

A few counts support this clone. The rearrangement links TRBV7-9 to TRBJ1-1, with D uncertain. The CDR3 has 14 amino acids. Trimming removed 3 bases at V and 7 bases at J, with 15 bases between. Germline V gene data show CDR1 as SEHNR and CDR2 as FQNEAQ (reference sequence). CDR3 nucleotide sequence: TGTGCCAGCAGCTTTATAGGATACAGAGGTGAAGCTTTCTTT. Its protein product is CASSFIGYRGEAFF.

The rearrangement joins TRBV6-1 to TRBJ1-2, with TRBD1 identical over 9 bases. There are 16 residues in the CDR3. Germline-derived CDR1 and CDR2 are MNHNS and SASEGT. The trim removed 4 bases at V and 7 bases at J, leaving 13 bases unmatched. The CDR3 here is CASSVPSPGQGGGYTF. The CDR3 DNA reads as TGTGCCAGCAGTGTCCCTTCCCCGGGACAGGGCGGTGGCTACACCTTC.

This chain uses TRBV5-8 with TRBJ2-4; TRBD1 agrees at 8 bases. Germline lookup yields CDR1 SGHTS and CDR2 YDEGEE. The CDR3 sequence is 14 residues long. With V trimmed by 2 bases and J by 6 bases, 4 bases remained unmatched. Here the CDR3 reads CASSFGTGLNIQYF. The CDR3 coding sequence is TGTGCCAGCAGCTTCGGGACAGGATTAAACATTCAGTACTTC.

This clone was picked up a small number of times. This chain connects TRBV28 to TRBJ2-7, with D possibly TRBD1 on 6 matching bases. V was shortened by 2 bases and J by 3 bases, with 14 bases between the two germline ends. This CDR3 comprises 15 residues. Looked up from germline, CDR1 is MDHEN and CDR2 is SYDVKM. The CDR3 spells CASSLGVGQIYEQYF. The CDR3 nucleotides are TGTGCCAGCAGTTTAGGGGTCGGACAGATCTACGAGCAGTACTTC.

The gene calls are TRBV27 and TRBJ1-2; TRBD1 matches 8 bases. The CDR3 contains 14 residues. J gave up 4 bases and V 5 bases, and 6 bases lay outside the gene matches. The germline V gene has CDR1 MNHEY and CDR2 SMNVEV (reference sequence). CDR3 sequence: CASSRGQGGYGYTF. DNA for the CDR3: TGTGCCAGCAGTCGCGGACAGGGTGGCTATGGCTACACCTTC.

This sequence joins TRBV5-8 and TRBJ1-4; D may be TRBD1 (5 bases). V was cut by 1 base and J by 7 bases, with 8 bases left in between. Germline values: CDR1 SGHTS, CDR2 YDEGEE. The CDR3 loop spans 13 amino acids. This CDR3 reads CASSLRGPEKLFF. The CDR3 coding sequence is TGTGCCAGCAGCTTGAGGGGCCCTGAAAAACTGTTTTTT.

The table lists this clone with a few counts. J is TRBJ1-1 and V is TRBV19; D not resolved. V lost 0 bases and J lost 1, with 0 bases in between. The CDR3 contains 12 residues. Germline loops: CDR1 LNHDA, CDR2 SQIVND (reference sequence). The chain's CDR3 is CASSIENTEAFF. CDR3 coding DNA: TGTGCCAGTAGTATAGAGAACACTGAAGCTTTCTTT.

This clone was counted at least ten times. The sample carries other DNA sequences with the same CDR3. This chain links TRBV19 with TRBJ2-2; D is uncertain. The germline V and J ends were trimmed by 1 base and 6 bases, with 6 bases remaining between them. Per germline, CDR1 LNHDA and CDR2 SQIVND (reference sequence). The CDR3 has 13 residues. This chain's CDR3 is CASSIAWSGELFF. CDR3 DNA: TGTGCCAGTAGTATAGCATGGTCCGGGGAGCTGTTTTTT.

In its sample, this clone was seen a few times. The rearrangement joins TRBV29-1 to TRBJ1-1, with 8 positions matching TRBD1. The CDR3 has 15 amino acids. CDR1 SQVTM and CDR2 ANQGSEA come from the germline V gene. The ends lost 5 bases at V and 4 bases at J; junction bases unmatched: 12. CDR3 protein: CSVNRGFTSGTEAFF. CDR3 bases: TGCAGCGTTAACAGGGGGTTCACGTCGGGCACTGAAGCTTTCTTT.

The sample holds a few counts of this clone. J is TRBJ2-4 and V is TRBV6-1; D is unclear. The V end was cut by 3 bases, the J end by 8 bases, with 5 bases between. Germline V gene lookup returns CDR1 MNHNS and CDR2 SASEGT. CDR3 length: 11 amino acids. The CDR3 region is CASSEWDIQYF. In DNA form, the CDR3 reads TGTGCCAGCAGTGAGTGGGACATTCAGTACTTC.

This rearrangement joins TRBV11-1 to TRBJ2-7; TRBD2 matches at 11 bases. In germline, CDR1 is SGHAT, CDR2 FQDESV (reference sequence). V shed 2 bases and J 2 bases; nucleotides not matched to a gene: 11. The CDR3 extends over 18 amino acids. In DNA form, the CDR3 reads TGTGCCAGCAGCTTACCTAGCGGGAGGTCCAGAACTACCTACGAGCAGTACTTC. It is translated as CASSLPSGRSRTTYEQYF.

The rearrangement uses TRBV4-2 and TRBJ2-3; D remains ambiguous. CDR1 and CDR2 (germline): LGHNA, YNFKEQ. Trimming left V 3 bases short and J 4 bases short, with 8 bases between. CDR3 size: 13 residues. The CDR3 sequence: CASSHSSSDTQYF. In nucleotides, the CDR3 is TGTGCCAGCAGCCATAGTAGCTCAGATACGCAGTATTTT.

This chain uses TRBV1 with TRBJ2-4. TRBV1 is termed a pseudogene. The CDR3 loop spans 15 amino acids. CDR3 sequence reads: CTTSWGKGGENIQYF. CDR3 DNA: TGCACCACCTCGTGGGGTAAGGGGGGTGAGAACATTCAGTACTTC.

The sample holds a few counts of this clone. The V gene is TRBV6-5, the J gene TRBJ2-3; D is unresolved. CDR1 and CDR2 (germline): MNHEY, SVGAGI. The V gene lost 0 bases and the J gene lost 1 base, with 2 bases spanning the gap. CDR3 size: 13 residues. CDR3 amino acids: CASSYSGTDTQYF. CDR3 DNA: TGTGCCAGCAGTTACTCAGGCACAGATACGCAGTATTTT.

This clone was seen a handful of times. This chain links TRBV28 with TRBJ2-7; D uncertain. V was clipped by 4 bases and J by 0 bases, with 13 bases between them. There are 15 residues in the CDR3. Looked up from germline, CDR1 is MDHEN and CDR2 is SYDVKM. The CDR3 DNA sequence: TGTGCCAGCAGTTCGCTCTCCAAAAGCTCCTACGAGCAGTACTTC. It yields the protein CASSSLSKSSYEQYF.